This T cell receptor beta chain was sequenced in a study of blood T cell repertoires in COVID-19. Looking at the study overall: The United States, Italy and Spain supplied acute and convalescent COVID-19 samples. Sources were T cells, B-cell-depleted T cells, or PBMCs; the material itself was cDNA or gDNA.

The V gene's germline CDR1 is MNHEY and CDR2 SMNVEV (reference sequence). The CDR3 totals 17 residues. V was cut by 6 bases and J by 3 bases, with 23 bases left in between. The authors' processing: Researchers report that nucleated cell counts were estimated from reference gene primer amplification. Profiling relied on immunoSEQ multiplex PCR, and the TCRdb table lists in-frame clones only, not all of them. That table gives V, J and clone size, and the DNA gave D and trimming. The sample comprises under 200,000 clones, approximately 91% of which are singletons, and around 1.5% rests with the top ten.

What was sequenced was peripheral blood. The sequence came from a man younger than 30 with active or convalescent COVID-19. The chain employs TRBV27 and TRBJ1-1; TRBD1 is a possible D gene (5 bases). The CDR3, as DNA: TGTGCCAGCAGCGTCGCCCTATCAGGGTTTATCGACACTGAAGCTTTCTTT. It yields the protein CASSVALSGFIDTEAFF.